A selection of T cell receptor beta chains follows, all from one sample in a study of cytotoxic CD8 clonotypes in ibrutinib-treated CLL. Profiled with immunoSEQ multiplex PCR; TCRdb holds only in-frame clones, not every one. The sample holds 65,000 to 90,000 clones, less than 85% seen once. Sequencing used PBMCs, obtained after 24 months of ibrutinib treatment. These receptors were obtained from a human donor with chronic lymphocytic leukemia. The CDR3 runs from the conserved cysteine through the conserved F or W. Each record gives: J gene, V gene, clone size, CDR3 protein. Expanded clones get a size class; other rows say once, few or many, or leave the size out.

J gene: TRBJ2-1; V gene: TRBV9; clone size: .; CDR3 protein: CASSGRPLAENSYNEQFF
J gene: TRBJ2-1; V gene: TRBV10-3; clone size: .; CDR3 protein: CAISDGQGGDNEQFF
J gene: TRBJ2-1; V gene: TRBV6-1; clone size: .; CDR3 protein: CASRLGAGRDEQFF
J gene: TRBJ2-1; V gene: TRBV5-4; clone size: .; CDR3 protein: CASSTARLAGVGNEQFF
J gene: TRBJ1-1; V gene: TRBV5-1; clone size: .; CDR3 protein: CASSPVGGNTEAFF
J gene: TRBJ2-5; V gene: TRBV18; clone size: .; CDR3 protein: CASSHRSHGEQETQYF
J gene: TRBJ2-3; V gene: TRBV30; clone size: .; CDR3 protein: CAWSGGQGADTQYF
J gene: TRBJ2-1; V gene: TRBV4-3; clone size: few; CDR3 protein: CASSQGLSAEQFF
J gene: TRBJ1-1; V gene: TRBV6-5; clone size: .; CDR3 protein: CASSLGGENTEAFF
J gene: TRBJ2-7; V gene: TRBV5-4; clone size: .; CDR3 protein: CASSQTSGRSYEQYF
J gene: TRBJ1-2; V gene: TRBV7-2; clone size: .; CDR3 protein: CASSLAEGADYGYTF
J gene: TRBJ2-1; V gene: TRBV5-1; clone size: .; CDR3 protein: CASSLTRAHEQFF
J gene: TRBJ2-4; V gene: TRBV7-3; clone size: .; CDR3 protein: CASTPTHGQGKNIQYF
J gene: TRBJ2-5; V gene: TRBV5-1; clone size: .; CDR3 protein: CASSTGTSQETQYF
J gene: TRBJ2-3; V gene: TRBV10-3; clone size: .; CDR3 protein: CAISADTDTQYF
J gene: TRBJ2-7; V gene: TRBV7-8; clone size: .; CDR3 protein: CASSLLGLAVYEQYF
J gene: TRBJ2-1; V gene: TRBV11-3; clone size: .; CDR3 protein: CASSSSTNNNEQFF
J gene: TRBJ2-1; V gene: TRBV9; clone size: few; CDR3 protein: CASSTTRTPLYNEQFF
J gene: TRBJ1-1; V gene: TRBV28; clone size: .; CDR3 protein: CAISGPGMMNTEAFF
J gene: TRBJ2-3; V gene: TRBV6-1; clone size: .; CDR3 protein: CASIDLNSDTQYF
J gene: TRBJ2-7; V gene: TRBV2; clone size: .; CDR3 protein: CASSGTLGIGPYEQYF
J gene: TRBJ2-1; V gene: TRBV28; clone size: .; CDR3 protein: CASSFHREYNEQFF
J gene: TRBJ1-3; V gene: TRBV30; clone size: few; CDR3 protein: CAWTRRGGLSGNTIYF
J gene: TRBJ2-1; V gene: TRBV9; clone size: .; CDR3 protein: CASSVVDKPYNEQFF
J gene: TRBJ2-2; V gene: TRBV5-1; clone size: .; CDR3 protein: CASSADSSNTGELFF
J gene: TRBJ2-1; V gene: TRBV11-3; clone size: .; CDR3 protein: CASSMGFYNEQFF
J gene: TRBJ2-5; V gene: TRBV28; clone size: .; CDR3 protein: CASSFQPGTQETQYF
J gene: TRBJ2-3; V gene: TRBV11-2; clone size: .; CDR3 protein: CASSVQGGMADTQYF
J gene: TRBJ2-1; V gene: TRBV9; clone size: once; CDR3 protein: CASSVAGTQYNEQFF
J gene: TRBJ2-1; V gene: TRBV18; clone size: .; CDR3 protein: CASSPPGPAGNEQFF
J gene: TRBJ1-2; V gene: TRBV5-5; clone size: once; CDR3 protein: CASSLVAGSYGYTF
J gene: TRBJ2-5; V gene: TRBV9; clone size: .; CDR3 protein: CASSVDSGRGETQYF
J gene: TRBJ2-2; V gene: TRBV6-1; clone size: .; CDR3 protein: CASSEWRGGYTGELFF
J gene: TRBJ2-3; V gene: TRBV7-2; clone size: .; CDR3 protein: CASSPPLASRTDTQYF
J gene: TRBJ2-5; V gene: TRBV28; clone size: .; CDR3 protein: CASSPGQGYQETQYF
J gene: TRBJ2-1; V gene: TRBV20-1; clone size: .; CDR3 protein: CSASGSDEQFF
J gene: TRBJ2-1; V gene: TRBV6-1; clone size: .; CDR3 protein: CASSQTTGGGNEQFF
J gene: TRBJ2-7; V gene: TRBV6-6; clone size: .; CDR3 protein: CASSYGTQAYEQYF
J gene: TRBJ2-2; V gene: TRBV30; clone size: few; CDR3 protein: CAWSPGDMNTGELFF
J gene: TRBJ2-7; V gene: TRBV19; clone size: .; CDR3 protein: CASSLEGVVHEQYF
J gene: TRBJ2-2; V gene: TRBV11-3; clone size: .; CDR3 protein: CASSSGTGRGTGELFF
J gene: TRBJ2-7; V gene: TRBV27; clone size: few; CDR3 protein: CASSLLVVHEQYF
J gene: TRBJ2-7; V gene: TRBV9; clone size: .; CDR3 protein: CASSLGTSGSSYEQYF
J gene: TRBJ2-7; V gene: TRBV6-5; clone size: .; CDR3 protein: CASSYGTSGYEQYF
J gene: TRBJ2-7; V gene: TRBV5-6; clone size: once; CDR3 protein: CASSLDSSSSYEQYF
J gene: TRBJ2-3; V gene: TRBV5-5; clone size: .; CDR3 protein: CASTERTGGLGDTQYF
J gene: TRBJ1-5; V gene: TRBV28; clone size: .; CDR3 protein: CASSFGAKTKPQHF